The clone carrying this TCR beta chain was counted once. The CDR3 sequence is 13 residues long. In germline, CDR1 is WSHSY, CDR2 SAAADI. V lost 6 bases and J lost 6; bases outside the gene matches: 6. The record originates from a study of OX40 agonist ivuxolimab in advanced cancers. Turning to the study itself: A mean age of roughly 66 years, range about 20 to 85, was recorded, and 70% to 85% were male.

Profiling relied on immunoSEQ multiplex PCR, and the TCRdb table lists in-frame clones only, not all of them. Of 100,000 or so clones in the sample, about nine tenths were seen once. The TCR was taken from an adult with an advanced solid tumor such as melanoma, head and neck, liver or kidney cancer. This sequence joins TRBV10-2 and TRBJ2-7; 9 nucleotides line up with TRBD1. Sequenced here: CD4+ or CD8+ T cells sorted from blood, sampled in a trial of the OX40 agonist ivuxolimab. The CDR3 nucleotides are TGCGCCAGCAGGGGACAGGGTCCCATCGAGCAGTACTTC. Translating it yields CASRGQGPIEQYF.